The rows below give T cell receptor beta chains drawn from one sample of a study of T cell repertoires in cytomegalovirus infection. TCRdb itself ran the reads through MiXCR, one entry per CDR3 protein. Here the sample spans about 210,000 distinct CDR3 sequences, approximately 7% being singletons. Sequences were obtained from PBMCs. Receptor source: a human donor in good health (CMV status not recorded). Some clones in this sample may be carry-over from other donors' samples. Each CDR3 is given with its conserved first and last residue. The D gene is left open where the match is weak. The size entry is marked missing in some rows and otherwise reads once, few, many or a size class.

size | D | J | V | DNA | CDR3
many | NA | TRBJ2-1 | TRBV7-8 | TGTGCCAGCAGCTTAGCGTGGGTGGGGGGGCCGCGGAATGAGCAGTTCTTC | CASSLAWVGGPRNEQFF
few | TRBD1 | TRBJ1-3 | TRBV23-1 | TGCGCCAGCAGTCCACGGGACAGGGACCCCTCTGGAAACACCATATATTTT | CASSPRDRDPSGNTIYF
NA | TRBD1 | TRBJ1-1 | TRBV20-1 | TGCAGTGCTCCCAGGGGGCGGAGGGACACTGAAGCTTTCTTT | CSAPRGRRDTEAFF
many | NA | TRBJ2-5 | TRBV7-2 | TGTGCCAGCAGCTCCTCCCCAGGCTTGGGGCAAGAGACCCAGTACTTC | CASSSSPGLGQETQYF
many | TRBD1 | TRBJ1-3 | TRBV2 | TGTGCCAGCAGTCAACAGGGGAGTGGAAACACCATATATTTT | CASSQQGSGNTIYF
many | TRBD2 | TRBJ2-1 | TRBV7-2 | TGTGCCAGCAGCTTAGGGCGAGCGGGGGGCCCCTTCAATGAGCAGTTCTTC | CASSLGRAGGPFNEQFF
many | NA | TRBJ1-1 | TRBV6-2/TRBV6-3 | TGTGCCAGCAGTGCCTCGCCTGAAGCTTTCTTT | CASSASPEAFF
few | NA | TRBJ2-7 | TRBV5-1 | TGCGCCAGCAGCTGGGGGGCCCGGGTCAACTACGAGCAGTACTTC | CASSWGARVNYEQYF
NA | NA | TRBJ1-6 | TRBV11-2 | TGTGCCAGCAGCTCTGACTTTGGCCCCTCAAGCTCCTATAATTCACCCCTCCACTTT | CASSSDFGPSSSYNSPLHF
many | NA | TRBJ1-1 | TRBV13 | TGTGCCAGTGCGGACAGATACACTGAAGCTTTCTTT | CASADRYTEAFF
few | NA | TRBJ1-2 | TRBV7-2 | TGTGCCAGCAGCACCACATTAGTGGGTGGCTACACCTTC | CASSTTLVGGYTF
NA | NA | TRBJ1-1 | TRBV6-2/TRBV6-3 | TGTGCCAGCAGTTACTCAGAGACAGCGAACACTGAAGCTTTCTTT | CASSYSETANTEAFF
many | NA | TRBJ1-2 | TRBV2 | TGTGCCAGCAGTGAAGCGGGAACAGGGTACACCTTC | CASSEAGTGYTF
many | TRBD1 | TRBJ2-7 | TRBV12-3/TRBV12-4 | TGTGCCAGCAGTTTAAGTGACAGGGGAGGCGAGCAGTACTTC | CASSLSDRGGEQYF
many | TRBD1 | TRBJ2-1 | TRBV20-1 | TGCAGTGCGAAAGGGACAGGTTACAATGAGCAGTTCTTC | CSAKGTGYNEQFF
many | NA | TRBJ2-1 | TRBV7-7 | TGTGCCAGCAGCTTACGTGGGGGCCCATCAGATGAGCAGTTCTTC | CASSLRGGPSDEQFF
many | NA | TRBJ2-5 | TRBV20-1 | TGCAGTGCTAGGAGAGTTCTGCAGACCCAGTACTTC | CSARRVLQTQYF
many | NA | TRBJ2-5 | TRBV27 | TGTGCCAGCAGACCTCGGGTCTTACAAGAGACCCAGTACTTC | CASRPRVLQETQYF
many | TRBD1 | TRBJ1-6 | TRBV7-2 | TGTGCCAGCAGCACTTACAGGGGGCGAGGGTCACCCCTCCACTTT | CASSTYRGRGSPLHF
NA | NA | TRBJ1-2 | TRBV29-1 | TGCAGCGTTTCGGACTATGGCTACACCTTC | CSVSDYGYTF
many | TRBD2 | TRBJ2-1 | TRBV10-2 | TGCGCCAGCGACGGGACTAGCGACGGTGAGCAGTTCTTC | CASDGTSDGEQFF
NA | TRBD1 | TRBJ1-1 | TRBV12-3/TRBV12-4 | TGTGCCAGCAGTTTCCCCGGACAGGGGAAAACTGAAGCTTTCTTT | CASSFPGQGKTEAFF
many | TRBD1 | TRBJ1-4 | TRBV27 | TGTGCCAGCAGAGAGACAGGGGAGGAAGAAAAACTGTTTTTT | CASRETGEEEKLFF
few | NA | TRBJ2-1 | TRBV18 | TGTGCCAGCTCGCGAGCCTTGATAACCAGTGAGCAGTTCTTC | CASSRALITSEQFF
few | NA | TRBJ2-1 | TRBV20-1 | TGCAGTAAACGGGGTCTGTTAGGGCGTGAGCAGTTCTTC | CSKRGLLGREQFF
many | NA | TRBJ1-6 | TRBV7-2 | TGTGCCAGCAGCTTAGGGAATTCACCCCTCCACTTT | CASSLGNSPLHF
many | NA | TRBJ2-1 | TRBV11-2 | TGTGCCAGCAGCTTAGATCTAGCGAGCTACAATGAGCAGTTCTTC | CASSLDLASYNEQFF
many | NA | TRBJ2-1 | TRBV6-2/TRBV6-3 | TGTGCCAGCAAAACTGTCCAAAATGAGCAGTTCTTC | CASKTVQNEQFF
many | NA | TRBJ2-7 | TRBV20-1 | TGCAGTGCTAGTACACCACTCTACGAGCAGTACTTC | CSASTPLYEQYF
many | NA | TRBJ1-5 | TRBV7-8 | TGTGCCAGCAGCTTAGTCTTCGCTGGAACGGTCGGGGGAAATCAGCCCCAGCATTTT | CASSLVFAGTVGGNQPQHF
many | TRBD1 | TRBJ1-4 | TRBV20-1 | TGCAGTGCCTTGACAGGGGACGGTGAAAAACTGTTTTTT | CSALTGDGEKLFF
NA | NA | TRBJ1-4 | TRBV7-6 | TGTGCCAGCAGCTTAGGTTCTGGTTCAGCTAATGAAAAACTGTTTTTT | CASSLGSGSANEKLFF
many | NA | TRBJ2-4 | TRBV27 | TGTGCCAGCAGTATCAATCAGGCGACTATGGGAAACATTCAGTACTTC | CASSINQATMGNIQYF
many | TRBD2 | TRBJ2-1 | TRBV20-1 | TGCAGTGCTAGAGATTTTAGCGGGAGATCCTACAATGAGCAGTTCTTC | CSARDFSGRSYNEQFF
many | NA | TRBJ1-1 | TRBV6-2/TRBV6-3 | TGTGCCAGCAGTAGCAAAGACAGGTTGAACACTGAAGCTTTCTTT | CASSSKDRLNTEAFF
NA | NA | TRBJ2-4 | TRBV12-5 | TGTGCTAGTGGTTTGGCCCTGCTCGCGGGGCTCGGAAACATTCAGTACTTC | CASGLALLAGLGNIQYF
many | NA | TRBJ2-7 | TRBV5-5 | TGTGCCAGCAGCCAGGGAGGTGACGAGCAGTACTTC | CASSQGGDEQYF
many | NA | TRBJ1-2 | TRBV28 | TGTGCCAGCAGTCCAGATCGCTCGTGGGTCCTTCCCGCCGGGGACACCTTC | CASSPDRSWVLPAGDTF
many | NA | TRBJ1-1 | TRBV28 | TGTGCCAGCAGTTCCAATGGGGCAGGTGCAGGGCCTGAAGCTTTCTTT | CASSSNGAGAGPEAFF
many | TRBD2 | TRBJ2-1 | TRBV7-2 | TGTGCCAGCAGCTTAAGGACTAGCGGCGGTGTTGAGCAGTTCTTC | CASSLRTSGGVEQFF
many | NA | TRBJ2-3 | TRBV14 | TGTGCCAGCAGCCTAGGGGTAAGGAGCACAGATACGCAGTATTTT | CASSLGVRSTDTQYF
many | NA | TRBJ2-1 | TRBV29-1 | TGCAGCGTTGGGCCGGGGGGCAACAATGAGCAGTTCTTC | CSVGPGGNNEQFF
many | NA | TRBJ2-5 | TRBV7-9 | TGTGCCAGCAGGCAGGGGAACCAAGAGACCCAGTACTTC | CASRQGNQETQYF
many | TRBD1 | TRBJ1-6 | TRBV11-2 | TGTGCCAGCAGCCCGGGACAGGGATATTCACCCCTCCACTTT | CASSPGQGYSPLHF
many | NA | TRBJ2-1 | TRBV5-5 | TGTGCCAGCAGCCCCGTTTATCGAGCTGAGCAGTTCTTC | CASSPVYRAEQFF
many | TRBD2 | TRBJ2-1 | TRBV11-2 | TGTGCCAGCAGTGGTATGAGCGGGGGGGCGATATACAATGAGCAGTTCTTC | CASSGMSGGAIYNEQFF
many | TRBD1 | TRBJ2-7 | TRBV20-1 | TGCAGTGCTAGAGATATAGGGACAGGGGCCTTATGGGGCTACGAGCAGTACTTC | CSARDIGTGALWGYEQYF
many | TRBD2 | TRBJ2-3 | TRBV20-1 | TGCAGTGAACGTAGCGGGGTTACAGATACGCAGTATTTT | CSERSGVTDTQYF
many | NA | TRBJ2-5 | TRBV29-1 | TGCAGCGTTGTCCCAGGGGAAGAGACCCAGTACTTC | CSVVPGEETQYF